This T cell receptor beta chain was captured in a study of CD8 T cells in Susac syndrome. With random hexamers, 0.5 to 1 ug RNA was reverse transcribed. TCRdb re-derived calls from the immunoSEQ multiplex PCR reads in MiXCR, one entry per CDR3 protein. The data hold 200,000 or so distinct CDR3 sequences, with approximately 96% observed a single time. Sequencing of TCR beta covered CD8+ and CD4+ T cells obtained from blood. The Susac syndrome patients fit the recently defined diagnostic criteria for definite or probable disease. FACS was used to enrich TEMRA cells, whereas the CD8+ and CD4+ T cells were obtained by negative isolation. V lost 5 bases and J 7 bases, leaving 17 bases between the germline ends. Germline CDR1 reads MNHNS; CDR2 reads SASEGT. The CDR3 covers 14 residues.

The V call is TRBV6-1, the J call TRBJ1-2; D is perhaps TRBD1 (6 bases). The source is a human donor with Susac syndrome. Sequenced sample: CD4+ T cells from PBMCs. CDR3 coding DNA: TGTGCCAGCAGTTCAGGGGATTCTGTAGGTGGCTACACCTTC. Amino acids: CASSSGDSVGGYTF.